The clone carrying this T cell receptor beta chain turned up a few times. Its cognate antigen is unknown. TCRdb fed the 5' RACE reads into MiXCR, producing one record per CDR3 protein. The table has about 430,000 distinct CDR3 sequences, 20% to 30% seen once; the top ten hold roughly 8.9%. This entry belongs to a study of T-cell memory formation after mild COVID-19. Study-wide points: Nothing confirmed that second-wave clones peaking on day 37 were specific for SARS-CoV-2. Pre-infection memory held some responding clones, suggesting pre-existing cross-reactive T cells responded.

Between the trimmed V and J ends, which lost 10 bases and 1 base, there was a span of 17 bases. Germline values: CDR1 SGHTA, CDR2 FQGNSA. The CDR3 totals 14 residues. The rearrangement uses TRBV7-2 and TRBJ2-7, with D unclear. The sample consisted of PBMCs or a T cell subset sorted from them (not recorded which). The receptor comes from an adult woman who had mild COVID-19 (a few samples of this study predate the infection). Cell type and time point are not known. The DNA of the CDR3 is TGTGCCACCCTTTGGGATATCAGGTCCTACGAGCAGTACTTC. It translates to CATLWDIRSYEQYF.